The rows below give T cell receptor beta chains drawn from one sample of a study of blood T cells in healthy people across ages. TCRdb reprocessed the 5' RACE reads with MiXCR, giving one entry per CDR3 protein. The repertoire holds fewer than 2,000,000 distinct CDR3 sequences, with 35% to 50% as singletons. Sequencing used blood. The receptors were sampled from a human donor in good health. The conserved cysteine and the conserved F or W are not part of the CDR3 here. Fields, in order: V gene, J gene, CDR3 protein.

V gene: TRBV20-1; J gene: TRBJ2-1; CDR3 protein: SAKTSGGAYYNEQF
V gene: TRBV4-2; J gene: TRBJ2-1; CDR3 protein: ASSQTSEQF
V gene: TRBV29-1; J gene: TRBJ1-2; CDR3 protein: SVRQLDRGYT
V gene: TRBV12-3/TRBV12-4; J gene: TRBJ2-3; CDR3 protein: ASSLDCGSGTDTQY
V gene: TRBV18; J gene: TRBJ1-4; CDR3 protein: ASSPDSGEKLF
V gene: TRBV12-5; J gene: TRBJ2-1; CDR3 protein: ASGMTGENIQF
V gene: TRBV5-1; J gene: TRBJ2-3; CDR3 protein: ASSLAGTRKDTQY
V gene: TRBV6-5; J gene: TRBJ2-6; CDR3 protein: ASSYSGIDRAGANVLT
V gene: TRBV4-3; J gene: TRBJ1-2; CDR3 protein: ASSQGGGNMINYGYT
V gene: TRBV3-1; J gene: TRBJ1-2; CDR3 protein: ASSQPGNGYT
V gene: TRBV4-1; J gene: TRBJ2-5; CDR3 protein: ASSQDGGVETQY
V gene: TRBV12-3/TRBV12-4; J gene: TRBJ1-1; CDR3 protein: ASSLGFDGVAF
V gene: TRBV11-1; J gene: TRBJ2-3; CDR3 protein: ASSFPQGKYTDTQY
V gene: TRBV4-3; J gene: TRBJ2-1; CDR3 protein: ASSQDIMTGLAHNEQF
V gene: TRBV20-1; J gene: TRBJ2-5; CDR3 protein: SARNSGGRGETQY
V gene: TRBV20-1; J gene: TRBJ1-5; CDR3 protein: SAGPVHSNQPQH
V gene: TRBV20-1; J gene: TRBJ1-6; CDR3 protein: SARDASVTGTNSPLH
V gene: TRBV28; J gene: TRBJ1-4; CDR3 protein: ASSPLATIEKLF
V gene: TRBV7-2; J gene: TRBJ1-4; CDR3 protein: ASSGVDRVGEKLF
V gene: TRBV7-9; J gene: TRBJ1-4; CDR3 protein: ASSLLVGGGSNEKLF
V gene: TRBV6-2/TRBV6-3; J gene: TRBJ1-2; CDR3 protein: ASSFSYSNYGYT
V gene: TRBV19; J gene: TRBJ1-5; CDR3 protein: ASSLTGGKRQPQH
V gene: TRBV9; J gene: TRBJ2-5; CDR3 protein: ASSVGFMTGEETQY
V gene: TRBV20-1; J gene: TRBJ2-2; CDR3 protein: SARDPTGPGELF
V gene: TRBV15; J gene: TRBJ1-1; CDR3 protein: ATTQDRGYTEAF
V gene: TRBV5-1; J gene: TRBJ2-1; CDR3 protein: ASSRDIFYNEQF
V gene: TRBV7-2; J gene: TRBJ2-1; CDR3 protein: ASSLAYSRGYNEQF
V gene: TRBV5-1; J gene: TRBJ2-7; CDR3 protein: ASSFRGGMTSYEQY
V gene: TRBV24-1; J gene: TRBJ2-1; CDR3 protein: ATSDPTSGGEYYNEQF
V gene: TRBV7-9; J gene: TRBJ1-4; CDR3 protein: ASSLGQVATNEKLF
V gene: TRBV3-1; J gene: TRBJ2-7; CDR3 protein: ASSPRTGYEQY
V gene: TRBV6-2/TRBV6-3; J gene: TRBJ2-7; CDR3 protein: ASSFRGHHYEQY
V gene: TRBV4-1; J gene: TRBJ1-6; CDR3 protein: ASSQGTQYNSPLH
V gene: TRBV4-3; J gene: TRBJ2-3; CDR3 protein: AMGLHADTQY
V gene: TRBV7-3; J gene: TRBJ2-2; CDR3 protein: ASSFAQGLYTGELF
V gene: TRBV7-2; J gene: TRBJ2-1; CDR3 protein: GSSFRQGLETAEQF
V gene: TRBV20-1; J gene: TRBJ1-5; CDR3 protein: SASRQGDQPQH
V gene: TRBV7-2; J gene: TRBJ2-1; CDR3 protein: ASSLNVGAQIGQF
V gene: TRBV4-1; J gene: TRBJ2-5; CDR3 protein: ASSGAGLQETQY
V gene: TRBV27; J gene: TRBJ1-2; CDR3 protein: ASSSYRGSYGYT
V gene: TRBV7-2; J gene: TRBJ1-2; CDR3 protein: ASSLGPAVGYGYT
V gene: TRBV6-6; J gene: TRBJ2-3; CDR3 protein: ASSRQGRGTDTQY
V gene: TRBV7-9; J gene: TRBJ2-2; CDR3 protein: ASSLSPRSTGELF
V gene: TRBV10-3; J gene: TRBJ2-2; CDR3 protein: AISESPYPATGELF
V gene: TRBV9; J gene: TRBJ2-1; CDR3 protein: ASSVGTMRDNEQF
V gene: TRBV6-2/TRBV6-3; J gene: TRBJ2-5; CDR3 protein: ASSYSTGGRETQY
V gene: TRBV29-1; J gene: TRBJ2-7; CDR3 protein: SVDVIGDYEQY
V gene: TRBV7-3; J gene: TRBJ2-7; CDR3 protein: ASSQLGLESYEQY